This TCR beta chain was profiled in a study of CD8 T cells in ankylosing spondylitis. Study findings and constraints: Significant enrichment of disease-linked clones was reported in matched ankylosing spondylitis synovial fluid.

Making the TCR beta libraries involved quantitative 5'-RACE with molecular barcodes. TCRdb passed the 5' RACE reads through MiXCR, listing each CDR3 protein once. The data contain 150,000 to 200,000 distinct CDR3 sequences, 13% of them singletons. CDR3 length: 17 amino acids. Germline assignment: CDR1 LGHNA and CDR2 YSLEER. V gave up 0 bases and J gave up 4 bases, with 17 bases separating them. This clonotype was observed many times. Its antigen is unknown. Sequenced input: blood, either unsorted or a sorted T cell fraction (not recorded which). This TCR was sampled from a female donor with ankylosing spondylitis or in good health (not recorded which). The chain has TRBV4-3 and TRBJ2-3; possibly TRBD2 for D (5 bases). The CDR3 nucleotides read TGCGCCAGCAGCCAAGATGTGGGCTCCTCGCGGGCAGATACGCAGTATTTT. Translating gives CASSQDVGSSRADTQYF.